These T cell receptor beta chains were read from a single sample in a study of blood T cell repertoires in COVID-19. Clones were read by immunoSEQ multiplex PCR, and TCRdb kept only the in-frame ones, dropping some. This table holds about 430,000 clones, 75% to 90% found once. The specimen sequenced was PBMCs or T cells enriched from blood (not recorded which). These receptor sequences come from a man aged 25-45 years who had recovered from COVID-19. The CDR3 runs from the conserved cysteine through the conserved F or W. The order of the fields is V gene, clone size, D gene, J gene, CDR3 protein, CDR3 DNA. D genes are given only for firm matches. Clone size is given for some rows only: seen once, a few or many times, or a class if the clone is expanded.

TRBV19	NA	NA	TRBJ1-5	CASAYSNQPQHF	TGTGCCAGTGCCTATAGCAATCAGCCCCAGCATTTT
TRBV30	NA	NA	TRBJ1-3	CAFSGFSGNTIYF	TGTGCCTTCTCAGGGTTTTCTGGAAACACCATATATTTT
TRBV2	NA	NA	TRBJ1-1	CASRPGDGFEAFF	TGTGCCAGCAGGCCGGGGGATGGTTTTGAAGCTTTCTTT
TRBV19	NA	TRBD1	TRBJ2-7	CASSIGTGAYEQYF	TGTGCCAGTAGTATTGGGACAGGGGCCTACGAGCAGTACTTC
TRBV28	NA	TRBD2	TRBJ2-7	CASGPGLVTYEQYF	TGTGCCAGCGGACCGGGACTAGTGACCTACGAGCAGTACTTC
TRBV19	once	TRBD2	TRBJ2-4	CASSLPGLAAQYF	TGTGCCAGTAGTTTACCGGGACTAGCAGCTCAGTACTTC
TRBV12-3/TRBV12-4	NA	NA	TRBJ2-1	CASSLSTGNEQFF	TGTGCCAGCAGTTTATCGACAGGCAATGAGCAGTTCTTC
TRBV27	NA	NA	TRBJ2-1	CASSLQGHEQFF	TGTGCCAGCAGTCTCCAGGGCCATGAGCAGTTCTTC
TRBV29-1	NA	NA	TRBJ2-4	CSVPTASRRAKNIQYF	TGCAGCGTTCCGACAGCCTCGAGGAGAGCCAAAAACATTCAGTACTTC
TRBV15	NA	NA	TRBJ1-1	CATSPPPQTKNTEAFF	TGTGCCACCAGTCCACCCCCACAGACCAAGAACACTGAAGCTTTCTTT
TRBV13	NA	NA	TRBJ2-2	CASSLGRRVNTGELFF	TGTGCCAGCAGCTTAGGCCGGCGGGTCAACACCGGGGAGCTGTTTTTT
TRBV27	once	NA	TRBJ1-6	CASSLTASSYNSPLHF	TGTGCCAGCAGTTTGACTGCGAGCTCCTATAATTCACCCCTCCACTTT
TRBV7-9	NA	NA	TRBJ2-2	CASNPRQHTGELFF	TGTGCCAGCAACCCGAGACAGCACACCGGGGAGCTGTTTTTT
TRBV5-1	NA	TRBD1	TRBJ2-2	CASSLARQGDRGELFF	TGCGCCAGCAGCTTGGCTAGACAGGGGGACCGTGGGGAGCTGTTTTTT
TRBV19	NA	NA	TRBJ2-7	CASSIRLGSSEQYF	TGTGCCAGTAGTATAAGACTAGGATCATCCGAGCAGTACTTC
TRBV18	NA	TRBD1	TRBJ1-1	CASSQTGGLSTEAFF	TGTGCCAGCTCACAGACAGGGGGCCTGAGCACTGAAGCTTTCTTT
TRBV4-2	few	NA	TRBJ1-6	CASSQLTANNSPLHF	TGTGCCAGCAGCCAACTGACAGCGAATAATTCACCCCTCCACTTT
TRBV19	NA	NA	TRBJ1-4	CASSRKRNEKLFF	TGTGCCAGTAGTCGAAAGCGTAATGAAAAACTGTTTTTT
TRBV3-1/TRBV3-2	NA	NA	TRBJ1-3	CASSQDMSSGNTIYF	TGTGCCAGCAGCCAGGACATGAGCTCTGGAAACACCATATATTTT
TRBV5-4	NA	TRBD1	TRBJ1-1	CASSSKGQGDTEAFF	TGTGCCAGCAGCTCAAAGGGACAGGGGGACACTGAAGCTTTCTTT
TRBV18	NA	NA	TRBJ2-3	CASSPQGVSTDTQYF	TGTGCCAGCTCACCACAGGGGGTTAGCACAGATACGCAGTATTTT
TRBV24-1	NA	TRBD1	TRBJ2-1	CATSDPGQGSNEQFF	TGTGCCACCAGTGACCCGGGACAGGGAAGCAATGAGCAGTTCTTC
TRBV6-5	NA	NA	TRBJ1-3	CASRRSSGNTIYF	TGTGCCAGCAGGAGAAGTTCAGGAAACACCATATATTTT
TRBV4-1	NA	TRBD1	TRBJ2-4	CASSQDAAGGAKNIQYF	TGCGCCAGCAGCCAAGATGCGGCAGGGGGAGCCAAAAACATTCAGTACTTC
TRBV4-2	NA	NA	TRBJ1-6	CASSQGQINSPLHF	TGTGCCAGCAGCCAAGGCCAGATTAATTCACCCCTCCACTTT
TRBV27	NA	TRBD2	TRBJ2-1	CASSSLAGVEQFF	TGTGCCAGCAGTTCGTTAGCGGGTGTTGAGCAGTTCTTC
TRBV19	NA	NA	TRBJ2-2	CASSPRSFTGELFF	TGTGCCAGTAGTCCCCGTTCGTTCACCGGGGAGCTGTTTTTT
TRBV5-1	NA	TRBD2	TRBJ2-3	CASSFSGGDTQYF	TGCGCCAGCAGCTTCTCGGGAGGGGATACGCAGTATTTT
TRBV24-1	NA	NA	TRBJ1-1	CATSDLQQAFF	TGTGCCACCAGTGATTTGCAACAGGCTTTCTTT
TRBV6-5	NA	TRBD1	TRBJ2-2	CASRIGTGVTGELFF	TGTGCCAGCAGAATAGGGACAGGGGTCACCGGGGAGCTGTTTTTT
TRBV15	NA	NA	TRBJ1-1	CATSRRGVSGEAFF	TGTGCCACCAGCAGGCGGGGAGTGAGCGGTGAAGCTTTCTTT
TRBV19	NA	NA	TRBJ2-2	CASSIDTTWNTGELFF	TGTGCCAGTAGTATAGATACGACTTGGAACACCGGGGAGCTGTTTTTT
TRBV14	NA	NA	TRBJ2-7	CASSRGQSYEQYF	TGTGCCAGCAGCCGAGGACAGTCCTACGAGCAGTACTTC
TRBV12-5	once	NA	TRBJ1-1	CASGPQTVWGGASTEAFF	TGTGCTAGTGGTCCCCAAACTGTCTGGGGGGGCGCTAGCACTGAAGCTTTCTTT
TRBV30	NA	NA	TRBJ1-1	CAWNRPGNTEAFF	TGTGCCTGGAACCGGCCGGGTAACACTGAAGCTTTCTTT
TRBV11-2	NA	TRBD1	TRBJ1-2	CASSGTGPYGYTF	TGTGCCAGCTCTGGGACAGGGCCCTATGGCTACACCTTC
TRBV5-5	few	TRBD1	TRBJ1-5	CASSTSTGGQQPQHF	TGTGCCAGCAGCACATCGACAGGGGGACAACAGCCCCAGCATTTT
TRBV28	once	NA	TRBJ1-1	CASSSGQPNTEAFF	TGTGCCAGCAGTTCCGGACAGCCGAACACTGAAGCTTTCTTT
TRBV19	NA	TRBD2	TRBJ2-7	CASTVGTSPYEQYF	TGTGCCAGTACGGTCGGGACTAGTCCCTACGAGCAGTACTTC
TRBV3-1/TRBV3-2	NA	TRBD2	TRBJ2-7	CASSLSSGRTYEQYF	TGTGCCAGCAGCCTTTCTAGCGGGAGAACCTACGAGCAGTACTTC
TRBV21-1	NA	NA	TRBJ2-2	CASSKEGQGGRELFF	TGTGCCAGCAGCAAAGAGGGACAGGGAGGCCGGGAGCTGTTTTTT